This TCR beta chain was found in a study of OX40 agonist ivuxolimab in advanced cancers. In the study overall: The patients received ivuxolimab by intravenous route every 2 weeks at 0.01 to 10 mg/kg.

Overall study results and limits: There was clonal expansion of CD4+ and CD8+ blood T cells by week 6 at 0.1 to 3.0 mg/kg. CD8+ T cells showed, on average, more clonal expansion than CD4+ cells.

Patients who had autoimmune disease history or got systemic immunosuppression were left out. Germline V gene data show CDR1 as LGHNA and CDR2 as YNFKEQ. This CDR3 comprises 17 residues. Deletions cut 0 bases from V and 7 bases from J, with 19 bases between. For this clone: No antigen is known for it.

Repertoires were generated with immunoSEQ multiplex PCR, while TCRdb's copy carries only in-frame clones and drops some. This table holds approximately 70,000 clones, 87% found once. This TCR was sampled from an adult with an advanced solid tumor such as melanoma, head and neck, liver or kidney cancer. J is TRBJ1-5 and V is TRBV4-2; D ambiguous. This material consisted of CD4+ or CD8+ T cells sorted from blood, taken in a trial of the OX40 agonist ivuxolimab. CDR3 region: CASSQDVVGSGGQPQHF. The CDR3 DNA sequence: TGTGCCAGCAGCCAAGATGTCGTCGGGTCCGGCGGCCAGCCCCAGCATTTT.